The 11 T cell receptor beta chains given below trace back to one sample, sequenced in a study of T cell repertoires in cytomegalovirus infection. For these receptors, no antigen is known. TCRdb ran MiXCR on the reads and lists one entry per CDR3 protein. The repertoire has tens of thousands of distinct CDR3 sequences, roughly a fifth of them found once; the top ten carry roughly 50%. The sequencing used CD8+ T cells from cultured PBMCs, collected from culture after CMV antigen stimulation. These TCRs come from a human donor in good health (CMV status not recorded). Some clones in this sample may be carry-over from other donors' samples.

This clonotype was recorded at least ten times. The chain couples TRBV6-5 to TRBJ2-1; D gene uncertain. V was shortened by 7 bases and J by 8 bases, with 9 bases between the two germline ends. This CDR3 spans 11 amino acids. The germline V gene has CDR1 MNHEY and CDR2 SVGAGI. In nucleotides, the CDR3 is TGTGCCAGCACTCACAACGATGAGCAGTTCTTC. Protein sequence: CASTHNDEQFF.

This clonotype appeared many times. V gene TRBV7-9 combines with J gene TRBJ1-1, with D unclear. The CDR3 is made up of 14 amino acids. V was pared by 4 bases and J by 0 bases, with 9 bases between. The V gene's germline CDR1 is SEHNR and CDR2 FQNEAQ (reference sequence). The CDR3 sequence: CASSSTNLNTEAFF. Here the CDR3 DNA reads TGTGCCAGCAGCTCAACAAATTTGAACACTGAAGCTTTCTTT. Looking up the rest from reference TRBV7-9 and TRBJ1-1 gives the full variable domain: DTGVSQNPRHKITKRGQNVTFRCDPISEHNRLYWYRQTLGQGPEFLTYFQNEAQLEKSRLLSDRFSAERPKGSFSTLEIQRTEQGDSAMYLCASSSTNLNTEAFFGQGTRLTVV.

The table lists this clonotype with a few counts. The rearrangement joins TRBV5-4 to TRBJ2-1, with 11 positions matching TRBD2. The germline V gene encodes CDR1 SGHNT and CDR2 YYREEE (reference sequence). This CDR3 is 15 amino acids long. Trimming took 1 base from V and 6 from J; bases not matched to a gene: 3. The CDR3 here is CASSLTSGSVNEQFF. CDR3 sequence (DNA): TGTGCCAGCAGCTTGACTAGCGGGAGTGTCAATGAGCAGTTCTTC.

This clonotype has ten or more counts. The chain has TRBV2 and TRBJ2-1; 12 nucleotides match TRBD1. The V gene end was trimmed by 6 bases and the J gene end by 5 bases; junction bases not matched to a gene: 8. CDR3 length equals 16 residues. Germline V lookup: CDR1 SNHLY, CDR2 FYNNEI. CDR3 protein: CASREMGQGADNEQFF. For the CDR3, the DNA is TGTGCCAGCAGGGAAATGGGACAGGGGGCCGACAATGAGCAGTTCTTC.

This clonotype was detected ten times or more. The CDR3 sequence: CASSFLGRLPTYEQYF. The CDR3 DNA reads as TGTGCCAGCAGTTTTCTTGGGCGCCTGCCAACCTACGAGCAGTACTTC. The chain has TRBV12-3 or TRBV12-4 and TRBJ2-7; D is undetermined. The ends were cut back, 3 bases at V and 2 bases at J, with 17 bases in the middle. The CDR3 loop spans 16 amino acids.

Only a few counts were recorded for this clonotype. V usage is TRBV29-1 and J usage is TRBJ1-1; TRBD1 aligns across 9 bases. The V segment lost 5 bases and the J segment 2 bases; nucleotides outside the gene matches: 9. The germline V gene encodes CDR1 SQVTM and CDR2 ANQGSEA. The CDR3 is 15 amino acids. Here the CDR3 reads CSVPPRTGENTEAFF. DNA for the CDR3: TGCAGCGTTCCTCCTCGGACAGGGGAAAACACTGAAGCTTTCTTT.

J is TRBJ1-2 and V is TRBV12-3 or TRBV12-4; no definite D call. The length of the CDR3 is 14 residues. V gave up 3 bases and J gave up 1 base, with 9 bases separating them. CDR3 protein: CASSLRGFNYGYTF. CDR3 nucleotide sequence: TGTGCCAGCAGTTTGCGAGGGTTTAACTATGGCTACACCTTC.

The chain employs TRBV27 and TRBJ2-5, with no clear D. The CDR3 extends over 15 amino acids. V was cut by 4 bases and J by 5 bases, with 17 bases left in between. Per germline, CDR1 MNHEY and CDR2 SMNVEV (reference sequence). Written as DNA, the CDR3 is TGTGCCAGCAGTTCTTTGGTGGGGTCCCGGGAGACCCAGTACTTC. Protein sequence: CASSSLVGSRETQYF.

This clonotype has just a few counts. The chain employs TRBV4-1 and TRBJ1-1; TRBD1 matches 11 bases. This CDR3 is 15 amino acids long. Germline CDR1 MGHRA, CDR2 YSYEKL. The J segment lost 5 bases and the V segment lost 2 bases, leaving 4 bases of the junction unmatched. For the CDR3, the DNA is TGCGCCAGCAGCCAAAAGGGGACAGGGGGGACTGAAGCTTTCTTT. It encodes CASSQKGTGGTEAFF.

V is TRBV20-1 and J is TRBJ1-2, with 8 bases matching TRBD1. Germline V gives CDR1 DFQATT, CDR2 SNEGSKA (reference sequence). Germline trimming cut 1 base from V and 8 bases from J; bases unmatched to any gene: 6. The length of the CDR3 is 13 residues. For the CDR3, the DNA is TGCAGTGCTAGAGGCGGACAGGGTAACGGCTACACCTTC. It codes for CSARGGQGNGYTF.

This clonotype was observed at least ten times. The chain has TRBV11-2 and TRBJ1-3, with a weak D call TRBD1 (5 bases). Germline lookup yields CDR1 SGHAT and CDR2 FQNNGV. The V end lost 5 bases, the J end lost 3 bases, and 14 bases lay between the germline ends. The length of the CDR3 is 15 residues. Here the CDR3 DNA reads TGTGCCAGCAGCCTTCTCAATGGGGGTGGAAACACCATATATTTT. Its protein is CASSLLNGGGNTIYF.